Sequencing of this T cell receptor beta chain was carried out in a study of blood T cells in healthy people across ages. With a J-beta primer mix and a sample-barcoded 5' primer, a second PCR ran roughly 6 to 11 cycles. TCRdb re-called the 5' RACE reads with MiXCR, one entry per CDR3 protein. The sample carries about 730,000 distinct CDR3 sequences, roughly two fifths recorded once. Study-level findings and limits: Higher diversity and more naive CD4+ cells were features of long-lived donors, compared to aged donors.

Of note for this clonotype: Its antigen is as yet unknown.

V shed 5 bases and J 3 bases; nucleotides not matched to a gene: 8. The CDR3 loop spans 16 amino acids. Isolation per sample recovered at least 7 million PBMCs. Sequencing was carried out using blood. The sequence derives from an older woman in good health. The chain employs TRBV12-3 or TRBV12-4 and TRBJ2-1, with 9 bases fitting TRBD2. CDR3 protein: CASSILAGVHYNEQFF. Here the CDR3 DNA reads TGTGCCAGCAGTATCTTAGCGGGAGTCCACTACAATGAGCAGTTCTTC.